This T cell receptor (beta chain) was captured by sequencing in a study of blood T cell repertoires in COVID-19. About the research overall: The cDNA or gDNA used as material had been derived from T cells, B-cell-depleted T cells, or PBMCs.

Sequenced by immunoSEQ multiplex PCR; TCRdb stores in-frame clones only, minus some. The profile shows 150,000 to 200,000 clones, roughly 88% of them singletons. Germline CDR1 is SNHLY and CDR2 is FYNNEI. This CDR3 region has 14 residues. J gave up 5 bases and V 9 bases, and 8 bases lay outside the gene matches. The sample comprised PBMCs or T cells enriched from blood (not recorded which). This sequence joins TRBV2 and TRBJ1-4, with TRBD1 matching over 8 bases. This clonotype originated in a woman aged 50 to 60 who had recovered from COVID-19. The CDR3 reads CASNPTGANEKLFF. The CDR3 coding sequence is TGTGCCAGTAATCCGACAGGGGCCAATGAAAAACTGTTTTTT.